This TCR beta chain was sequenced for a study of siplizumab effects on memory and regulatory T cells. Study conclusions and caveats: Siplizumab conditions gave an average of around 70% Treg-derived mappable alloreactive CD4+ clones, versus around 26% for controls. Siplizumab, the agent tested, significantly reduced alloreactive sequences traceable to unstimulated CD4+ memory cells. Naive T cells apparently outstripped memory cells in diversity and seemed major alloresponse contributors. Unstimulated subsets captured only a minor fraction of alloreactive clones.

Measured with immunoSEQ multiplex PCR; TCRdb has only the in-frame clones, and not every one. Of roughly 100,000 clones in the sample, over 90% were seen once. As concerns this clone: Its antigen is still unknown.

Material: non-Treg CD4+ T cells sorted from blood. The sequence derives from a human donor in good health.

The CDR3 loop reads CAWSVRGREEYGYTF. Here the CDR3 DNA reads TGTGCCTGGAGTGTACGTGGACGAGAAGAATATGGCTACACCTTC. V and J are TRBV30 and TRBJ1-2; D ambiguous. V was cut by 0 bases and J by 5 bases, with 16 bases left in between. Per germline, CDR1 GTSNPN and CDR2 SVGIG (reference sequence). The CDR3 runs 15 residues.